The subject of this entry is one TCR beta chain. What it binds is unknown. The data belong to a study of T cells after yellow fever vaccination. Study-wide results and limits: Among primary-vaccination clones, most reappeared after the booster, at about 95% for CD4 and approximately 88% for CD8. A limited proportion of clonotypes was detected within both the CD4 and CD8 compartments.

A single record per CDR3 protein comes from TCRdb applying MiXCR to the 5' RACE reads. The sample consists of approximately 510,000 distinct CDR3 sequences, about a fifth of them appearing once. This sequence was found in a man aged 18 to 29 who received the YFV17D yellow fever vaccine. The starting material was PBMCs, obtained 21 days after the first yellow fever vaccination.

CDR3 sequence (DNA): TGTGCCAGCCGACCGGACACTACCTACGAGCAGTACTTC. It is translated as CASRPDTTYEQYF. The V call is TRBV7-2, the J call TRBJ2-7, with a tentative D call TRBD1 (5 bases). Trimming shortened V by 8 bases and J by 2 bases, and 13 bases separated the two germline ends. CDR1 and CDR2 (germline): SGHTA, FQGNSA. The CDR3 contains 13 residues.